One sample yielded the 4 T cell receptor beta chains listed below, sequenced in a study of control samples from healthy donors and cancer patients. Measured with immunoSEQ multiplex PCR; TCRdb has only the in-frame clones, and not every one. The sample has fewer than 120,000 clones; approximately 88% are singletons. The sequenced sample consisted of PBMCs. These receptors were collected from a woman aged 55-69 years with lung cancer.

This chain links TRBV3-1 (or the pseudogene TRBV3-2) with TRBJ2-7; D is undetermined. V was clipped by 1 base and J by 12 bases, with 13 bases between them. Germline CDR1 LGHDT, CDR2 YNNKEL (reference sequence). The CDR3 runs to 12 residues. Here the CDR3 DNA reads TGTGCCAGCAGCCAAGGGATGTTAGGTCTGTACTTC. Its protein product is CASSQGMLGLYF.

The chain is built from TRBV5-1 and TRBJ1-1; D not resolved. CDR1 is SGHRS and CDR2 is YFSETQ in the germline V gene. V was shortened by 0 bases and J by 1 base, with 13 bases between the two germline ends. This CDR3 region has 16 residues. This CDR3 is CASSLGPETQNTEAFF. CDR3 coding DNA: TGCGCCAGCAGCTTGGGCCCCGAGACCCAGAACACTGAAGCTTTCTTT.

CDR3 bases: TGTGCCCTACAGGGACCCCCCAAGAAGACCCAGTACTTC. Protein: CALQGPPKKTQYF. V and J are TRBV5-7 and TRBJ2-5, with D perhaps TRBD1 (6 bases). TRBV5-7 is assigned to the ORF class and has an uncertain function. The CDR3 has 13 amino acids. Trimming removed 10 bases at V and 6 bases at J, with 19 bases between.

This chain uses TRBV4-1 with TRBJ1-2; D ambiguous. The CDR3 has 15 amino acids. V lost 1 base to trimming and J lost 7 bases, with 16 bases between them. Germline V lookup: CDR1 MGHRA, CDR2 YSYEKL. CDR3 in DNA: TGCGCCAGCAGCCAAGGGATATTGGACCTAGGTGGCTACACCTTC. This sequence encodes CASSQGILDLGGYTF.